The 2 T cell receptor beta chains below come from one sample, sequenced in a study of CD8 T cells in ankylosing spondylitis. Study results and limitations: Ankylosing spondylitis blood appeared to carry a characteristic TCR beta motif of roughly eight highly homologous variants.

A single record per CDR3 protein comes from TCRdb applying MiXCR to the 5' RACE reads. The sample has about 540,000 distinct CDR3 sequences, approximately 11% seen once. The antigens for these receptors are not known. The sample was blood, either unsorted or a sorted T cell fraction (not recorded which). The receptors were sampled from a male donor with ankylosing spondylitis.

The chain couples TRBV5-5 to TRBJ2-2, with TRBD2 identical over 7 bases. Germline CDR1 and CDR2: SGHKS and YYEKEE (reference sequence). The CDR3 runs 15 residues. Trimming cost V 2 bases and J 1 base; bases outside gene matches: 2. The CDR3 reads CASSLSGMNTGELFF. The DNA of the CDR3 is TGTGCCAGCAGCTTAAGCGGGATGAACACCGGGGAGCTGTTTTTT.

The chain employs TRBV20-1 and TRBJ2-4; D gene uncertain. V lost 6 bases to trimming and J lost 9 bases, with 9 bases between them. This CDR3 has 10 residues. Germline V lookup: CDR1 DFQATT, CDR2 SNEGSKA (reference sequence). CDR3 sequence: CSAPSVIQYF. CDR3 in DNA: TGCAGTGCCCCCAGTGTCATTCAGTACTTC.